These 18 T cell receptor beta chains came from one sample sequenced in a study of cytotoxic CD8 clonotypes in ibrutinib-treated CLL. Clones were sequenced by immunoSEQ multiplex PCR, and TCRdb holds only the in-frame ones, with some missing. Of about 140,000 clones detected, around 80% appear once; the ten largest clones hold roughly 7.6%. Specimen: PBMCs, collected after 36 months of ibrutinib treatment. The receptor set was obtained from a human donor with chronic lymphocytic leukemia.

This chain connects TRBV25-1 to TRBJ1-4; D remains ambiguous. The CDR3 is 16 residues long. CDR1 and CDR2 from the germline V gene are MGHDK and SYGVNS. V was pared by 3 bases and J by 0 bases, with 11 bases between. In nucleotides, the CDR3 is TGTGCCAGCAGTGATACCCTCCTCGCAACTAATGAAAAACTGTTTTTT. It yields the protein CASSDTLLATNEKLFF. The full variable domain, with the rest looked up from reference TRBV25-1 and TRBJ1-4, is EADIYQTPRYLVIGTGKKITLECSQTMGHDKMYWYQQDPGMELHLIHYSYGVNSTEKGDLSSESTVSRIRTEHFPLTLESARPSHTSQYLCASSDTLLATNEKLFFGSGTQLSVL.

The CDR3 DNA sequence: TGTGCCACCTCCCAGCGATTTGACAATGAGCAGTTCTTC. Protein: CATSQRFDNEQFF. The rearrangement links TRBV6-4 to TRBJ2-1; D gene ambiguous. The germline V gene has CDR1 MRHNA and CDR2 SNTAGT. The CDR3 has 13 residues. V was pared by 10 bases and J by 5 bases, with 15 bases between.

The chain joins TRBV6-5 to TRBJ2-7; D is possibly TRBD2 (6 bases). The CDR3 consists of 13 residues. Trimming shortened V by 7 bases and J by 6 bases, and 16 bases separated the two germline ends. The germline V gene has CDR1 MNHEY and CDR2 SVGAGI. The CDR3 coding sequence is TGTGCCAGCAAACTGGGGAGGAACCTCGAGCAGTACTTC. Its protein product is CASKLGRNLEQYF.

The J gene is TRBJ1-1, the V gene TRBV18; tentatively, D is TRBD1 (5 bases). The CDR3 has 13 residues. Germline CDR1 is KGHSH and CDR2 is LQKENI. Trimming took off 5 bases at V and 2 bases at J, with 9 bases between the two ends. The CDR3 sequence is CASSDDRNTEAFF. CDR3 nucleotide sequence: TGTGCCAGCTCAGACGACAGAAACACTGAAGCTTTCTTT.

This clone came up a few times. The V and J genes are TRBV6-6 and TRBJ1-5; 8 nucleotides align to TRBD1. The CDR3 loop spans 13 amino acids. CDR1 and CDR2 (germline): MNHNY, SVGAGI (reference sequence). After removal of 9 bases from V and 6 bases from J, the junction contained 7 bases not matched to a gene. This chain's CDR3 is CASVGQASQPQHF. The DNA of the CDR3 is TGTGCCAGTGTGGGACAGGCCTCTCAGCCCCAGCATTTT.

V gene TRBV7-3 combines with J gene TRBJ2-1; D not resolved. This CDR3 comprises 16 residues. V lost 1 base and J lost 0, with 10 bases in between. In germline, CDR1 is SGHTA, CDR2 FQGTGA. In DNA form, the CDR3 reads TGTGCCAGCAGCTTAAGCGGCGGTAGCTCCTACAATGAGCAGTTCTTC. Amino acids: CASSLSGGSSYNEQFF.

This sequence joins TRBV29-1 and TRBJ1-2, with TRBD1 matching over 7 bases. The CDR3 sequence is 14 residues long. The germline CDR1 and CDR2 sequences are SQVTM and ANQGSEA. V was pared by 2 bases and J by 0 bases, with 3 bases of the junction left unmatched. This CDR3 reads CSVEWRGPNYGYTF. CDR3 DNA sequence: TGCAGCGTTGAATGGAGGGGGCCTAACTATGGCTACACCTTC.

The chain uses TRBV12-5 and TRBJ2-7; no firm D call. From germline, CDR1 is LGHNT and CDR2 FRNRAP. The CDR3 sequence is 16 residues long. Trimming shortened V by 0 bases and J by 0 bases, and 12 bases separated the two germline ends. CDR3 loop: CASGLVRGILSYEQYF. For the CDR3, the DNA is TGTGCTAGTGGTTTGGTACGCGGAATACTCTCCTACGAGCAGTACTTC.

The chain couples TRBV5-1 to TRBJ1-6; D may be TRBD1 (5 bases). The CDR3 extends over 15 amino acids. V dropped 2 bases and J dropped 7 bases, with 13 bases sitting between them. Germline values: CDR1 SGHRS, CDR2 YFSETQ. The CDR3 is CASSFGQGWNSPLHF. The DNA of the CDR3 is TGCGCCAGCAGCTTCGGGCAGGGATGGAATTCACCCCTCCACTTT. Looking up the rest from reference TRBV5-1 and TRBJ1-6 gives the full variable domain: KAGVTQTPRYLIKTRGQQVTLSCSPISGHRSVSWYQQTPGQGLQFLFEYFSETQRNKGNFPGRFSGRQFSNSRSEMNVSTLELGDSALYLCASSFGQGWNSPLHFGNGTRLTVT.

This rearrangement joins TRBV10-3 to TRBJ1-2; a weak D match, TRBD1 (5 bases). CDR3 length: 15 amino acids. The germline CDR1 and CDR2 sequences are ENHRY and SYGVKD. Trimming removed 3 bases at V and 1 base at J, with 12 bases between. CDR3 bases: TGTGCCATCAGTGATAGACGGGGCCTTAACTATGGCTACACCTTC. Translation: CAISDRRGLNYGYTF.

Remarks on this clone: The same CDR3 is also encoded by other DNA sequences in this sample. V is TRBV30 and J is TRBJ1-5; the D is unclear. CDR3 length: 12 amino acids. Germline V gene lookup returns CDR1 GTSNPN and CDR2 SVGIG (reference sequence). V was shortened by 0 bases and J by 5 bases, with 5 bases between the two germline ends. The CDR3 here is CAWSVRDQPQHF. CDR3 in DNA: TGTGCCTGGAGTGTACGGGATCAGCCCCAGCATTTT. Combining the CDR3 with reference TRBV30 and TRBJ1-5 gives the whole variable domain SQTIHQWPATLVQPVGSPLSLECTVEGTSNPNLYWYRQAAGRGLQLLFYSVGIGQISSEVPQNLSASRPQDRQFILSSKKLLLSDSGFYLCAWSVRDQPQHFGDGTRLSIL.

The CDR3 spells CASSQELVSFFSGNTIYF. The CDR3 coding sequence is TGCGCCAGCAGCCAAGAATTGGTTTCCTTCTTCTCTGGAAACACCATATATTTT. The gene calls are TRBV4-1 and TRBJ1-3; D gene unclear. The V end was cut by 0 bases, the J end by 0 bases, with 15 bases between. Germline CDR1 MGHRA, CDR2 YSYEKL. CDR3 size: 18 residues.

CDR3 sequence reads: CASSGQGQGGYEQYF. CDR3 sequence (DNA): TGCGCCAGCAGTGGACAAGGACAGGGAGGCTACGAGCAGTACTTC. The chain uses TRBV10-1 and TRBJ2-7, with 8 bases identical to TRBD1. Looked up from germline, CDR1 is WNHNN and CDR2 is SYGVQD (reference sequence). Germline trimming cut 4 bases from V and 3 bases from J; bases unmatched to any gene: 8. This CDR3 comprises 15 residues.

This clone has just a few counts. The chain uses TRBV6-6 and TRBJ1-5, with unresolved D. The CDR3 length is 14 residues. V lost 6 bases and J 0 bases, leaving 9 bases between the germline ends. The V gene's germline CDR1 is MNHNY and CDR2 SVGAGI (reference sequence). The CDR3 coding sequence is TGTGCCAGCAGCACCAGTTCTAGCAATCAGCCCCAGCATTTT. Translation gives CASSTSSSNQPQHF.

Only one count was recorded for this clone. The CDR3: CASSYSRPAAGELFF. The CDR3 DNA is TGTGCCAGCAGTTACTCGAGGCCCGCGGCCGGGGAGCTGTTTTTT. This sequence joins TRBV6-5 and TRBJ2-2; D uncertain. The germline V and J ends were trimmed by 0 bases and 6 bases, with 11 bases remaining between them. The CDR3 extends over 15 amino acids. Germline V gives CDR1 MNHEY, CDR2 SVGAGI.

This rearrangement joins TRBV27 to TRBJ2-7; 12 bases map to TRBD2. This CDR3 region has 16 residues. From germline, CDR1 is MNHEY and CDR2 SMNVEV (reference sequence). The V gene end was trimmed by 2 bases and the J gene end by 4 bases; junction bases not matched to a gene: 6. The CDR3: CASSLLLAGGPYEQYF. CDR3 nucleotide sequence: TGTGCCAGCAGTTTACTGCTAGCGGGAGGGCCATACGAGCAGTACTTC.

The rearrangement links TRBV27 to TRBJ1-5, with a tentative D call TRBD1 (5 bases). The CDR3 totals 15 residues. The V gene lost 5 bases and the J gene lost 4 bases, with 15 bases spanning the gap. In germline, CDR1 is MNHEY, CDR2 SMNVEV (reference sequence). CDR3 coding DNA: TGTGCCAGCAGTCCGACGGCAGGGAGAAATCAGCCCCAGCATTTT. Its protein is CASSPTAGRNQPQHF.

CDR3 coding DNA: TGTGCCAGCAGTGTCCTAGCGGCCTACAATGAGCAGTTCTTC. Its translation is CASSVLAAYNEQFF. The V call is TRBV6-4, the J call TRBJ2-1; 7 bases are a match to TRBD2. CDR1 and CDR2 (germline): MRHNA, SNTAGT. J was trimmed by 2 bases and V by 4 bases; bases with no gene match: 2. The CDR3 runs 14 residues.